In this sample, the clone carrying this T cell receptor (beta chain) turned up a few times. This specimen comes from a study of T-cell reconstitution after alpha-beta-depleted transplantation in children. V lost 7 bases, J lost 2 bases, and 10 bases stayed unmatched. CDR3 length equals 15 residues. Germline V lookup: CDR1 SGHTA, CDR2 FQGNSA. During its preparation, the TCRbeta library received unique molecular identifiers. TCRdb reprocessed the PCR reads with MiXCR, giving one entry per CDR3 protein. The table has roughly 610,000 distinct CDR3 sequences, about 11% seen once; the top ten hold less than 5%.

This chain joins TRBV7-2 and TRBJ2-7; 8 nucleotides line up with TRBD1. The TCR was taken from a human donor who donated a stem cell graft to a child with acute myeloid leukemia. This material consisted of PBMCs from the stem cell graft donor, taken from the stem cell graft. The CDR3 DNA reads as TGTGCCAGCACCCCCCAAGACAGGGGACCCTACGAGCAGTACTTC. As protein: CASTPQDRGPYEQYF.